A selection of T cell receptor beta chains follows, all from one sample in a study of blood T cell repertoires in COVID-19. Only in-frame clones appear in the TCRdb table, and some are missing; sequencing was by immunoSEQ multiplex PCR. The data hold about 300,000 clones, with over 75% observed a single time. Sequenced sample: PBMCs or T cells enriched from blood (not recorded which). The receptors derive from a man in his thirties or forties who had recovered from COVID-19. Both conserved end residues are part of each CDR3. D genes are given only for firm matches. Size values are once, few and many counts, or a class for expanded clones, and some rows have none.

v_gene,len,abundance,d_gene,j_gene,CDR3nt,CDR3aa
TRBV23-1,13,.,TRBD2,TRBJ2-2,TGCGCCAGCGTACCAGGGAGGGCCGGGGAGCTGTTTTTT,CASVPGRAGELFF
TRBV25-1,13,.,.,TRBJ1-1,TGTGCCACCCAGGGTGGGTTGGTGTGGAAAGCTTTCTTT,CATQGGLVWKAFF
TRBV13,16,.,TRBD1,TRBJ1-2,TGTGCCAGCAGCTTTACTATAACAGGGGGCGGCTATGGCTACACCTTC,CASSFTITGGGYGYTF
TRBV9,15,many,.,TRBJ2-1,TGTGCCAGCAGCGCCTCGGGACACTACATCAATGAGCAGTTCTTC,CASSASGHYINEQFF
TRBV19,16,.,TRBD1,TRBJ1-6,TGTGCCAGTAGTACCGGGACAGGGAGGAGGAATTCACCCCTCCACTTT,CASSTGTGRRNSPLHF
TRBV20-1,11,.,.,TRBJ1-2,TGCAGTGCTAGTCGGGTCTATGGCTACACCTTC,CSASRVYGYTF
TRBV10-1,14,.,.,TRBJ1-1,TGCGCCAGCAGTGTGAGTCGCTCGGGGGCTGAAGCTTTCTTT,CASSVSRSGAEAFF
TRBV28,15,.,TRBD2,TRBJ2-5,TGTGCCAGCAGTCCGACGGGGGGTTTCGTCGAGACCCAGTACTTC,CASSPTGGFVETQYF
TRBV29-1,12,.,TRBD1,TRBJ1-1,TGCAGCGCCGTAGGGACAGCCACTGAAGCTTTCTTT,CSAVGTATEAFF
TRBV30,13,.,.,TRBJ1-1,TGTGCCTGGGGCAGGGGAAGGAACACTGAAGCTTTCTTT,CAWGRGRNTEAFF
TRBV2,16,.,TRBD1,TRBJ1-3,TGTGCCAGCAGTGAATTGGCAGGGGGCTCTGGAAACACCATATATTTT,CASSELAGGSGNTIYF
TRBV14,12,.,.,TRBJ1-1,TGTGCCAGCCGGAGCGGGTACACTGAAGCTTTCTTT,CASRSGYTEAFF
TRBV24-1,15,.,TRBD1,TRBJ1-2,TGTGCCACCAGCGGATTGACCGGGACAGGGCGTCGCTACACCTTC,CATSGLTGTGRRYTF
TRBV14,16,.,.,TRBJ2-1,TGTGCCAGCAGCCAGACCGGGACTGCTAGAATCAATGAGCAGTTCTTC,CASSQTGTARINEQFF
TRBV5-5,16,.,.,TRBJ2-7,TGTGCCAGCAGCTTGGTGGAGAACCCCAGCAACTACGAGCAGTACTTC,CASSLVENPSNYEQYF
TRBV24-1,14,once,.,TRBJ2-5,TGTGCCACCAGTGACACGACAGATTTTGTGACCCAGTACTTC,CATSDTTDFVTQYF
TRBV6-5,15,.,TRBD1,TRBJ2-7,TGTGCCAGCAGTTACCGGGACAGGGGGGTTTACGAGCAGTACTTC,CASSYRDRGVYEQYF
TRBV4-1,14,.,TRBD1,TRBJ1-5,TGCGCCAGCAGCCACGGGACAGGGGATCAGCCCCAGCATTTT,CASSHGTGDQPQHF
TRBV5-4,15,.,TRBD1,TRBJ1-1,TGTGCCAGCAGCCTATTTACAGGGGTGGGCACTGAAGCTTTCTTT,CASSLFTGVGTEAFF
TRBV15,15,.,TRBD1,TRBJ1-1,TGTGCCACCAGCAGAAGGACAGGGGTGAACACTGAAGCTTTCTTT,CATSRRTGVNTEAFF
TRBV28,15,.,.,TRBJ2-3,TGTGCCAGCAGTTACGGGACACTAGGTCCAGATACGCAGTATTTT,CASSYGTLGPDTQYF
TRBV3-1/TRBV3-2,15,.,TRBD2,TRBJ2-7,TGTGCCAGCAGCAACCCGGGGGGGCCAGGCTACGAGCAGTACTTC,CASSNPGGPGYEQYF
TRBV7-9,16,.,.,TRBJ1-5,TGTGCCAGCAGCCCAGATGGCAGGGTGCGTAATCAGCCCCAGCATTTT,CASSPDGRVRNQPQHF
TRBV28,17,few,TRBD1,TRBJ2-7,TGTGCCAGCAGCTCACCCCTTGGGGGCCAGGGGGTCATCGAGCAGTACTTC,CASSSPLGGQGVIEQYF
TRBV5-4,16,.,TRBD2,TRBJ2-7,TGTGCCAGCAGCTCGGTGCTAGCGGGATTCGGCTACGAGCAGTACTTC,CASSSVLAGFGYEQYF
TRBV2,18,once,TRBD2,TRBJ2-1,TGTGCCAGCAGTGGGGCCAGACTAGCGGGACCTCTCTACAATGAGCAGTTCTTC,CASSGARLAGPLYNEQFF
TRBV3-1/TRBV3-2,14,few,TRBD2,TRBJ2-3,TGTGCCAGCAGCTTAACCCAGGCTAGCGGGAGTTCCCATTTT,CASSLTQASGSSHF
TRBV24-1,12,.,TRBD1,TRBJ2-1,TGTGCCACCCAGAGGAGGACAGGGGAGCAGTTCTTC,CATQRRTGEQFF
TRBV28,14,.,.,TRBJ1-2,TGTGCCAGCAGTTTCGTGGGGGGTCAGTATGGCTACACCTTC,CASSFVGGQYGYTF
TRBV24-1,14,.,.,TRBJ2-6,TGTGCCACCAGTAGGAGCTCTGGGGCCAACGTCCTGACTTTC,CATSRSSGANVLTF
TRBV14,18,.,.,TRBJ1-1,TGTGCCAGCAGCCAAGAAAAGGGCGCGGGGGTGCAGAACACTGAAGCTTTCTTT,CASSQEKGAGVQNTEAFF
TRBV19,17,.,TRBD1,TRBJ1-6,TGTGCCAGTAGTCCGGGACAGGGTCGAGGATATAATTCACCCCTCCACTTT,CASSPGQGRGYNSPLHF
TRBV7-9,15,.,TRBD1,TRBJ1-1,TGTGCCAGCAGCACGACGGACAGGCTAGGAACTGAAGCTTTCTTT,CASSTTDRLGTEAFF
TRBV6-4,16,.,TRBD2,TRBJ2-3,TGTGCCAGCAGTGAAGTAAGCGGGAGTGGGGCAGATACGCAGTATTTT,CASSEVSGSGADTQYF
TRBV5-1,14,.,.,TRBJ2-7,TGCGCCAGCAATTGGGACTCCGGCGGTGGGGAGCAGTACTTC,CASNWDSGGGEQYF
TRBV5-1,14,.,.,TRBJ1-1,TGCGCCAGCAGCTCCGTCCCAGAAAACACTGAAGCTTTCTTT,CASSSVPENTEAFF
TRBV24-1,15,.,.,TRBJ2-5,TGTGCCACCAGTGATCCTACGAGGGGGGGAGAGACCCAGTACTTC,CATSDPTRGGETQYF
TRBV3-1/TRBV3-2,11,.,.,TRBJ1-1,TGTGCCAGCAGCTCCGCGAATGAAGCTTTCTTT,CASSSANEAFF
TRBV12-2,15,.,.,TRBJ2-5,TGTGCAAGTCGCTTAGACAGGGGGGGAACCAAGGCCCAGTACTTC,CASRLDRGGTKAQYF
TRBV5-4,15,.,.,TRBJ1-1,TGTGCCAGCAGCCCCTACGGGATCGGGAACACTGAAGCTTTCTTT,CASSPYGIGNTEAFF
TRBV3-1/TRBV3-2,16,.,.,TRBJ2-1,TGTGCCAGCAGCCAAGCCGTGGAGGGGGCAGGGAATGAGCAGTTCTTC,CASSQAVEGAGNEQFF
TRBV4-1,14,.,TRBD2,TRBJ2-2,TGCGCCAGCAGCCAAGGGGGGGGCACCGGGGAGCTGTTTTTT,CASSQGGGTGELFF
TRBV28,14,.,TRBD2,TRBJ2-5,TGTGCCAGCAGTGAACTAGCGGGGGAAGAGACCCAGTACTTC,CASSELAGEETQYF
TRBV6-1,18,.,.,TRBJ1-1,TGTGCCAGCAGTGAATCTCAGAGGGTCGGGGGAATGAACACTGAAGCTTTCTTT,CASSESQRVGGMNTEAFF
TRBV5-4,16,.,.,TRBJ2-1,TGTGCCAGCAGATCCGGCGGGGAGAGGACCTACAATGAGCAGTTCTTC,CASRSGGERTYNEQFF
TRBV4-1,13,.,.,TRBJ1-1,TGCGCCAGCAGCCAAGAGCCTGGAGCTGAAGCTTTCTTT,CASSQEPGAEAFF